This is a list of T cell receptor beta chains from one sample in a study of blood T cells in healthy people across ages. TCRdb reprocessed the 5' RACE reads via MiXCR and lists one record per CDR3 protein. This sample has fewer than 1,200,000 distinct CDR3 sequences, with around 25% found just once. These data were also filed under a second study, of T cells of mothers and their children.

The sample consisted of blood. The receptors stem from a girl aged 2 to 9 in good health. Both conserved end residues are part of each CDR3. The order of the fields is clone size, J gene, CDR3 length, V gene, D gene, CDR3 protein, CDR3 DNA. A D gene is named only where the DNA matches it firmly. Clone size appears in some rows only: once, few, many, or a class for an expanded clone.

. | TRBJ2-1 | 17 | TRBV6-5 | . | CASSSTSFLWRGDEQFF | TGTGCCAGCAGTTCGACTTCGTTTTTGTGGAGGGGCGACGAGCAGTTCTTC
once | TRBJ2-3 | 16 | TRBV7-9 | . | CASSLRGAPRTDTQYF | TGTGCCAGCAGCTTACGGGGGGCCCCTCGCACAGATACGCAGTATTTT
. | TRBJ2-7 | 15 | TRBV5-1 | TRBD1 | CASSLEGDRVREQYF | TGCGCCAGCAGCTTGGAAGGGGACAGGGTTCGCGAGCAGTACTTC
. | TRBJ2-3 | 15 | TRBV5-1 | TRBD2 | CASISSGSLGDTQYF | TGCGCCAGCATTTCCAGCGGGAGTCTAGGGGATACGCAGTATTTT
few | TRBJ1-3 | 14 | TRBV29-1 | . | CSVVGQFSGNTIYF | TGCAGCGTTGTAGGACAGTTCTCTGGAAACACCATATATTTT
few | TRBJ2-2 | 15 | TRBV10-3 | . | CAISTGEANTGELFF | TGTGCCATCAGCACAGGGGAGGCGAACACCGGGGAGCTGTTTTTT
few | TRBJ2-7 | 12 | TRBV29-1 | . | CSGADSNYEQYF | TGCAGCGGAGCGGACAGCAACTACGAGCAGTACTTC
. | TRBJ2-5 | 14 | TRBV29-1 | . | CSTGGDRASETQYF | TGCAGCACCGGGGGAGACAGGGCCTCAGAGACCCAGTACTTC
. | TRBJ2-7 | 11 | TRBV29-1 | TRBD1 | CSAGPGGEQHF | TGCAGCGCCGGGCCAGGGGGCGAGCAGCACTTC
. | TRBJ2-5 | 17 | TRBV20-1 | . | CSARDLREWGIVETQYF | TGCAGTGCTAGAGATCTTCGGGAGTGGGGTATTGTGGAGACCCAGTACTTC
. | TRBJ1-5 | 13 | TRBV28 | . | CASYRDGGTTQHF | TGTGCCAGCTACAGGGATGGGGGGACGACCCAGCATTTT
. | TRBJ2-1 | 13 | TRBV11-2 | . | CASSFGLGFEQFF | TGTGCCAGCAGCTTCGGGCTGGGTTTTGAGCAGTTCTTC
few | TRBJ2-3 | 14 | TRBV4-1 | . | CASSQVPQTDTQYF | TGCGCCAGCAGCCAAGTCCCACAAACAGATACGCAGTATTTT
few | TRBJ2-7 | 14 | TRBV13 | . | CASSLGGRVGEQYF | TGTGCCAGCAGCTTAGGAGGCAGGGTTGGTGAGCAGTACTTC
few | TRBJ1-4 | 13 | TRBV28 | . | CAARPGTWEKLFF | TGTGCCGCCCGCCCCGGGACATGGGAAAAACTGTTTTTT
few | TRBJ1-2 | 15 | TRBV4-1 | . | CASSQGHPRDYGYTF | TGCGCCAGCAGCCAGGGACACCCCAGGGACTATGGCTACACCTTC
. | TRBJ2-5 | 18 | TRBV4-2 | TRBD2 | CASSQEISGGALTETQYF | TGTGCCAGCAGCCAAGAGATTAGCGGGGGGGCTTTGACGGAGACCCAGTACTTC
once | TRBJ1-2 | 16 | TRBV15 | TRBD1 | CATSRALYRGNYGYTF | TGTGCCACCAGCAGAGCTCTATACAGGGGGAACTATGGCTACACCTTC
. | TRBJ2-7 | 13 | TRBV20-1 | TRBD2 | CSARDGTSYEQYF | TGCAGTGCTAGAGATGGGACTAGCTACGAGCAGTACTTC
. | TRBJ1-1 | 16 | TRBV6-5 | . | CASSYIGLRTDTEAFF | TGTGCCAGCAGTTACATCGGGCTCAGGACCGACACTGAAGCTTTCTTT
few | TRBJ2-7 | 11 | TRBV6-2/TRBV6-3 | . | CASSYSGPQYF | TGTGCCAGCAGTTACTCGGGACCTCAGTACTTC
few | TRBJ2-1 | 15 | TRBV6-2/TRBV6-3 | . | CASSLPPVGIDEQFF | TGTGCCAGCAGTCTCCCCCCCGTGGGGATCGATGAGCAGTTCTTC
few | TRBJ2-7 | 14 | TRBV6-1 | TRBD2 | CASSVLAGVEEQYF | TGTGCCAGCAGTGTGCTAGCGGGAGTAGAAGAGCAGTACTTC
. | TRBJ2-3 | 15 | TRBV7-6 | TRBD2 | CASSPRAGASDTQYF | TGTGCCAGCAGCCCGAGAGCGGGAGCTTCAGATACGCAGTATTTT
few | TRBJ2-5 | 13 | TRBV6-5 | . | CASRPTIQETQYF | TGTGCCAGCAGACCGACAATTCAAGAGACCCAGTACTTC
. | TRBJ2-2 | 15 | TRBV2 | TRBD1 | CASSGRTGPTGELFF | TGTGCCAGCAGTGGACGGACAGGGCCTACCGGGGAGCTGTTTTTT
. | TRBJ2-5 | 15 | TRBV25-1 | . | CASSDPGDPQETQYF | TGTGCCAGCAGTGATCCGGGGGACCCCCAAGAGACCCAGTACTTC
. | TRBJ2-1 | 16 | TRBV5-5 | TRBD2 | CASSGTGTSGYNEQFF | TGTGCCAGCAGCGGAACCGGGACTAGCGGATACAATGAGCAGTTCTTC
. | TRBJ2-2 | 14 | TRBV24-1 | . | CATSDSRDTGELFF | TGTGCCACCAGTGATTCACGGGACACCGGGGAGCTGTTTTTT
. | TRBJ2-5 | 15 | TRBV6-5 | . | CASSPGSGRGETQYF | TGTGCCAGCAGCCCTGGATCCGGGCGGGGAGAGACCCAGTACTTC
few | TRBJ1-1 | 15 | TRBV20-1 | . | CSATRLGQQNTEAFF | TGCAGTGCTACCCGATTAGGGCAGCAGAACACTGAAGCTTTCTTT
. | TRBJ2-2 | 14 | TRBV7-2 | . | CASSLGWSTGELFF | TGTGCCAGCAGCTTAGGATGGAGCACCGGGGAGCTGTTTTTT
many | TRBJ2-7 | 13 | TRBV9 | . | CASSPENSYEQYF | TGTGCCAGCAGCCCGGAAAACTCCTACGAGCAGTACTTC
few | TRBJ2-1 | 18 | TRBV6-2/TRBV6-3 | TRBD2 | CASSYPVTSGTWDGEQFF | TGTGCCAGCAGTTACCCGGTTACTAGCGGGACATGGGACGGTGAGCAGTTCTTC
few | TRBJ1-1 | 16 | TRBV5-1 | . | CASTSGGRGVNTEAFF | TGCGCCAGCACCTCGGGGGGGAGAGGGGTAAACACTGAAGCTTTCTTT
. | TRBJ2-2 | 12 | TRBV7-3 | TRBD2 | CASGGGAGELFF | TGTGCCAGCGGCGGGGGGGCCGGGGAGCTGTTTTTT